This T cell receptor beta chain was identified during a study of T cell responses to AZD1222 COVID-19 vaccine. Study-wide results and caveats: Repertoire samples came only from after the peak T cell response.

Turning to this clone: The antigen is undetermined.

The germline V gene has CDR1 MNHNS and CDR2 SASEGT. V shed 2 bases, J shed 8 bases, and the junction held 15 bases outside the gene matches. The CDR3 has 17 amino acids. The table came from immunoSEQ multiplex PCR; TCRdb's copy has only in-frame clones and leaves some out. The table has 93,000 or so clones, around 90% seen once. The receptor was derived from an adult in good health. The specimen was peripheral blood, collected on day 0 of AZD1222 vaccination. This rearrangement joins TRBV6-1 to TRBJ1-2, with TRBD1 identical over 9 bases. Here the CDR3 DNA reads TGTGCCAGCAGTGAACGAGAGACAGGGGGACAGGGAGGAGGCTACACCTTC. It is translated as CASSERETGGQGGGYTF.